This T cell receptor (beta chain) was profiled in a study of OX40 agonist ivuxolimab in advanced cancers. Turning to the study itself: The dose-escalation group included hepatocellular carcinoma, melanoma, renal cell carcinoma and head and neck cancer. It was permissible to have had prior anti-PD-1, anti-PD-L1 or anti-CTLA-4 therapy, and around 41% had some. Study-level results: Some nonresponders likewise displayed low normalized T-cell clonal expansion.

This clone counts as large. Its antigen is unidentified. Germline lookup yields CDR1 SGHTA and CDR2 FQGTGA. This CDR3 is 18 amino acids long. Trimming shortened V by 4 bases and J by 5 bases, and 27 bases separated the two germline ends. The repertoire was sequenced with immunoSEQ multiplex PCR; TCRdb's copy has only in-frame clones and lacks some. The sample consists of about 37,000 clones, around 85% of them appearing once. At baseline, cycle 4 day 1, and cycle 7 day 1, blood was sampled. The chain has TRBV7-3 and TRBJ2-7; possible D gene TRBD2, 5 bases. This sequence was found in an adult with an advanced solid tumor such as melanoma, head and neck, liver or kidney cancer. This material consisted of CD4+ or CD8+ T cells sorted from blood, taken in a trial of the OX40 agonist ivuxolimab. The CDR3 bases are TGTGCCAGCAGCTCCGAGACCGGTCTCGGGGAGTCAGGAAACGAGCAGTACTTC. As protein: CASSSETGLGESGNEQYF.